Listed below are T cell receptor beta chains from one sample, sequenced in a study of sequential checkpoint blockade in melanoma. Here immunoSEQ multiplex PCR was the method, and the copy in TCRdb shows in-frame clones only, minus some. Of some 11,000 clones in the sample, 78% were seen once. The sample here was CD8+ T cells sorted from blood (inferred from file names), taken from a patient given nivolumab and ipilimumab in sequence. These receptors all stem from a human donor with melanoma. The CDR3 runs from the conserved cysteine through the conserved F or W. D genes are given only for firm matches. Clone size is stated in some rows and not others, as once, few, many or a class when expanded.

size,J,V,D,DNA,CDR3
.,TRBJ1-5,TRBV6-5,.,TGTGCCAGCAGCCCCATGGGGGGAACTCAGCCCCAGCATTTT,CASSPMGGTQPQHF
.,TRBJ1-1,TRBV9,TRBD1,TGTGCCAGCAGCGTACAGGGGGGTGGCACTGAAGCTTTCTTT,CASSVQGGGTEAFF
.,TRBJ1-1,TRBV15,TRBD1,TGTGCCACCAGCAGAGGCCCAGGGGGAACTGAAGCTTTCTTT,CATSRGPGGTEAFF
.,TRBJ2-7,TRBV7-9,.,TGTGCCAGCAGCACATTTACAGGGGAGCAGTACTTC,CASSTFTGEQYF
.,TRBJ1-1,TRBV4-1,TRBD1,TGCGCCAGCAGCCAAGATCACGGACAGGGCACTGAAGCTTTCTTT,CASSQDHGQGTEAFF
once,TRBJ1-2,TRBV18,TRBD1,TGTGCCAGCTCACCCAGCCGTTCTTACCCCGGGACAGGGAATGGCTACACCTTC,CASSPSRSYPGTGNGYTF
.,TRBJ2-2,TRBV6-4,.,TGTGCCAGCAGTGACTCAACTAGCCCCGGGGAGCTGTTTTTT,CASSDSTSPGELFF
.,TRBJ1-2,TRBV29-1,.,TGCGTAGGAAAGGGGAATTATGGCTACACCTTC,CVGKGNYGYTF
once,TRBJ2-7,TRBV27,.,TGTGCCAGCAGTGAGGGGGGGCTCTACGAGCAGTACTTC,CASSEGGLYEQYF
.,TRBJ1-5,TRBV6-1,.,TGTGCCAGCAGTGACCGACAGGTCGATCAGCCCCAGCATTTT,CASSDRQVDQPQHF
.,TRBJ1-4,TRBV5-3,TRBD1,TGTGCCAGAAGCCCTCACCCGGGACAGGGGAGTGAAAAACTGTTTTTT,CARSPHPGQGSEKLFF
.,TRBJ2-7,TRBV28,.,TGTGCCAGCAGTCTGGCTGTATCCTACGAGCAGTACTTC,CASSLAVSYEQYF
.,TRBJ1-1,TRBV4-1,TRBD1,TGCGCCAGCAGCCAGGCGGGACAGAGGAACACTGAAGCTTTCTTT,CASSQAGQRNTEAFF
.,TRBJ1-1,TRBV7-6,TRBD1,TGTGCCAGCAGCCCCCGGGACAGGGAATACATGAACACTGAAGCTTTCTTT,CASSPRDREYMNTEAFF
once,TRBJ1-2,TRBV2,.,TGTGCCGGGGCTGGAAGTCGGGGGGGTACGGGCTATGGCTACACCTTC,CAGAGSRGGTGYGYTF
.,TRBJ2-2,TRBV15,TRBD1,TGTGCCACCAGCAGTCCCGACAGGGGGCCGGCCGGGGAGCTGTTTTTT,CATSSPDRGPAGELFF
once,TRBJ2-1,TRBV9,TRBD2,TGTGCCAGCAGTCTTAACCCCACTAGCGGGTCTTGGGATGAGCAGTTCTTC,CASSLNPTSGSWDEQFF
.,TRBJ2-1,TRBV6-1,TRBD2,TGTGCCAGCAGTGAAGCGGCCTCTCTAGCGGGGGGGGCTGAGCAGTTCTTC,CASSEAASLAGGAEQFF
.,TRBJ1-2,TRBV29-1,.,TGCAGCGTTGAAGGAATGGGGCCTTCTGGCTACACCTTC,CSVEGMGPSGYTF
.,TRBJ2-1,TRBV6-1,.,TGTGCCAGCAGTGCCCAGTTTCCCCCCAATGAGCAGTTCTTC,CASSAQFPPNEQFF
.,TRBJ2-3,TRBV19,TRBD2,TGTGCCAGTGGCGGGGGGGCATCAGATACGCAGTATTTT,CASGGGASDTQYF
.,TRBJ1-4,TRBV4-1,TRBD1,TGCGCCAGCAGCCTACCGGGACAGGGGGCAACTAATGAAAAACTGTTTTTT,CASSLPGQGATNEKLFF
.,TRBJ2-7,TRBV28,.,TGTGCCAGCAGTTCCACACCACCTGGGCTATTCCACGAGCAGTACTTC,CASSSTPPGLFHEQYF
.,TRBJ2-7,TRBV11-2,.,TGTGCCAGCAGCTTAGAGGTCGGGTCCTACGAGCAGTACTTC,CASSLEVGSYEQYF
.,TRBJ1-1,TRBV4-1,.,TGCGCCAGCAGCCAAGAGGTGGGGCTGGGAACTGAAGCTTTCTTT,CASSQEVGLGTEAFF
medium-sized,TRBJ2-7,TRBV6-1,.,TGTGCCAGCAGTGCCGGGACACTTTACGAGCAGTACTTC,CASSAGTLYEQYF
.,TRBJ1-2,TRBV5-6,.,TGTGCCAGCATCATCAGGGGAGTTGGCTATGGCTACACCTTC,CASIIRGVGYGYTF
.,TRBJ2-3,TRBV4-2,TRBD2,TGTGCCAGCAGCAAATTCATAGCGGGGGGCAATGATACGCAGTATTTT,CASSKFIAGGNDTQYF
.,TRBJ2-2,TRBV14,.,TGTGCCAGCAGCCCGCTTGGACAGGGGGAGCTGTTTTTT,CASSPLGQGELFF
.,TRBJ2-1,TRBV7-3,.,TGTGCCAGCAGCTTAAACGGCAATGAGCAGTTCTTC,CASSLNGNEQFF
.,TRBJ2-7,TRBV9,.,TGTGCCAGCAGCGTGGGACTTACCTACGAGCAGTACTTC,CASSVGLTYEQYF
few,TRBJ1-1,TRBV27,.,TGTGCCAGCAGATCAGGGGTCACTGAAGCTTTCTTT,CASRSGVTEAFF
.,TRBJ2-7,TRBV19,.,TGTGCCAGTAGTATAGATCTCGCGGACGGGACCTACGAGCAGTACTTC,CASSIDLADGTYEQYF
few,TRBJ2-7,TRBV2,TRBD2,TGTGCCAGCAGTCACACTAGCGGGAGGGCCTACGAGCAGTACTTC,CASSHTSGRAYEQYF
.,TRBJ2-3,TRBV10-3,TRBD2,TGTGCCATCAGTGAACTAGCGGGAAGCACAGATACGCAGTATTTT,CAISELAGSTDTQYF
.,TRBJ2-5,TRBV7-3,TRBD2,TGTGCCAGCAGCCCTTTTGGTAGCGGGAGAGAGGAGACCCAGTACTTC,CASSPFGSGREETQYF
.,TRBJ2-5,TRBV28,.,TGTGCCAGCAGTTTACCCCGGGAAGGTCAAGAGACCCAGTACTTC,CASSLPREGQETQYF
few,TRBJ2-3,TRBV10-2,TRBD2,TGCGCCAGCAGTGACCTTAGCGGGAGCACAGATACGCAGTATTTT,CASSDLSGSTDTQYF
.,TRBJ2-7,TRBV9,TRBD2,TGTGCCAGCAGCGTAAGCGGGAGTCCTCGGTACGAGCAGTACTTC,CASSVSGSPRYEQYF
.,TRBJ2-7,TRBV5-1,TRBD1,TGCGCCAGCATAAAAGCCCGGGACAGGCCCTACGAGCAGTACTTC,CASIKARDRPYEQYF
.,TRBJ1-1,TRBV27,.,TGTGCCAGCAGTTGGGGGGGTGACACTGAAGCTTTCTTT,CASSWGGDTEAFF